This T cell receptor beta chain was found in a study of Ad26.COV2.S vaccination and SARS-CoV-2 variants. TCRdb's copy holds only in-frame clones and misses some; the assay was immunoSEQ multiplex PCR. The data contain 300,000 to 400,000 clones, 70% to 90% of them singletons. Germline-derived CDR1 and CDR2 are MNHNY and SVGAGI (reference sequence). This CDR3 contains 14 residues. V was clipped by 0 bases and J by 7 bases, with 13 bases between them. As to treatment: roughly 19 received Ad26.COV2.S at low or high dose, single or two shots; about 5 received placebo; per-sample allocation not given. All samples were drawn on day 63, counting from the first vaccine or placebo injection.

The source of this sequence is a person aged 18 to 59 who received the Ad26.COV2.S COVID-19 vaccine or a placebo. This chain connects TRBV6-6 to TRBJ2-7; tentatively, D is TRBD2 (7 bases). The sample here was peripheral blood, taken in a trial of Ad26.COV2.S vaccine versus placebo. The CDR3 here is CASSYSAGEGEQYF. DNA for the CDR3: TGTGCCAGCAGTTACTCCGCAGGGGAGGGGGAGCAGTACTTC.